This T cell receptor (beta chain) was identified during a study of T-cell memory formation after mild COVID-19. Overall study: Clusters were largely donor specific.

TCRdb re-called the 5' RACE reads through MiXCR, storing one row per CDR3 protein. Here the sample spans roughly 250,000 distinct CDR3 sequences, about 17% being singletons. Points from the study as a whole: A second wave expanding day 15 to 37 was CD4+-biased; contracting clones were balanced. Unconfirmed was the SARS-CoV-2 specificity of second-wave clones that peaked on day 37.

Worth noting for this clonotype: Antigen unknown.

CDR1 and CDR2 (germline): SGHRS, YFSETQ. V was clipped by 6 bases and J by 0 bases, with 9 bases between them. The CDR3 contains 13 residues. This clonotype was obtained from a man aged 18 to 30 who had mild COVID-19 (a few samples of this study predate the infection). Cell type and time point are not known. V usage is TRBV5-1 and J usage is TRBJ1-1, with D unclear. The sequencing sample was made of PBMCs or a T cell subset sorted from them (not recorded which). This CDR3 is CASTPGMNTEAFF. The CDR3 DNA sequence: TGCGCCAGCACCCCGGGTATGAACACTGAAGCTTTCTTT.